This TCR beta chain was captured in a study of T cell responses to AZD1222 COVID-19 vaccine. The table came from immunoSEQ multiplex PCR; TCRdb's copy has only in-frame clones and leaves some out. The sample carries approximately 170,000 clones, roughly 92% recorded once. With V trimmed by 4 bases and J by 4 bases, 3 bases remained unmatched. The germline V gene has CDR1 LNHDA and CDR2 SQIVND (reference sequence). This CDR3 is built from 14 residues. This receptor was identified in an adult in good health. The sample here was peripheral blood, taken on day 0 of AZD1222 vaccination. The V and J genes are TRBV19 and TRBJ2-1; 8 bases map to TRBD2. The CDR3 nucleotides read TGTGCCAGTAGTAGACTAGCGAAGTACAATGAGCAGTTCTTC. Its translation is CASSRLAKYNEQFF.